Listed below are T cell receptor beta chains from one sample, sequenced in a study of identical twins. TCRdb recomputed calls from the 5' RACE reads with MiXCR, one row per CDR3 protein. The sample includes around 280,000 distinct CDR3 sequences, more than 6.5% of them seen just once. The same data also contributed to another study, on yellow fever vaccine responses in identical twins.

The sequenced sample consisted of memory (CD45RO+) T cells sorted from blood. These receptors were obtained from a woman aged 18 to 35 in good health. The CDR3 runs from the conserved cysteine through the conserved F or W. The D gene is left open where the match is weak. Part of the rows lack a size; the others show once, few, many or a class for expanded clones.

TRBV19	TRBJ2-1	-	16	TRBD2	CASSIGTTSGYNEQFF	TGTGCCAGTAGTATAGGAACGACTAGCGGCTACAATGAGCAGTTCTTC
TRBV5-5	TRBJ2-7	-	15	-	CASSLYVTSSYEQYF	TGTGCCAGCAGCTTGTACGTCACTAGCTCCTACGAGCAGTACTTC
TRBV7-6	TRBJ2-2	few	14	-	CASSPNSNTGELFF	TGTGCCAGCAGCCCAAACTCGAACACCGGGGAGCTGTTTTTT
TRBV5-1	TRBJ2-1	-	15	TRBD1	CASSSGTGNLNEQFF	TGCGCCAGCAGTTCCGGGACAGGGAATTTGAATGAGCAGTTCTTC
TRBV19	TRBJ2-2	-	15	TRBD1	CASRTTGVNTGELFF	TGTGCCAGTAGAACCACAGGGGTCAACACCGGGGAGCTGTTTTTT
TRBV3-1	TRBJ2-4	few	13	TRBD1	CASSLGQTNIQYF	TGTGCCAGCAGCCTGGGACAGACAAACATTCAGTACTTC
TRBV4-2	TRBJ1-3	many	17	-	CASSQILGTGSGNTIYF	TGTGCCAGCAGCCAGATATTAGGGACGGGCTCTGGAAACACCATATATTTT
TRBV6-1	TRBJ2-3	-	14	TRBD1	CAAWTGSPTDTQYF	TGTGCCGCGTGGACAGGGAGCCCCACAGATACGCAGTATTTT
TRBV29-1	TRBJ2-2	many	11	-	CSGQNTGELFF	TGCAGCGGACAGAACACCGGGGAGCTGTTTTTT
TRBV12-3/TRBV12-4	TRBJ2-7	many	13	-	CASSLMGGTEQYF	TGTGCCAGCAGTTTAATGGGTGGGACCGAGCAGTACTTC
TRBV10-3	TRBJ2-5	-	13	-	CAISVGQRETQYF	TGTGCCATCAGTGTGGGGCAGAGGGAGACCCAGTACTTC
TRBV21-1	TRBJ2-3	-	15	-	CASNPPRPGGDTQYF	TGTGCCAGCAATCCACCCAGGCCCGGGGGGGATACGCAGTATTTT
TRBV27	TRBJ2-1	-	15	TRBD2	CATQGTSGGWNEQFF	TGTGCCACGCAGGGAACTAGCGGGGGCTGGAATGAGCAGTTCTTC
TRBV10-3	TRBJ2-3	many	14	TRBD2	CAIGSGASTDTQYF	TGTGCCATCGGTAGCGGGGCGAGCACAGATACGCAGTATTTT
TRBV4-1	TRBJ2-2	many	18	TRBD2	CASSQDLFGLANTGELFF	TGCGCCAGCAGCCAAGATCTTTTCGGACTAGCGAACACCGGGGAGCTGTTTTTT
TRBV28	TRBJ1-6	-	15	-	CASSPSRQANSPLHF	TGTGCCAGCAGTCCCTCCAGGCAGGCTAATTCACCCCTCCACTTT
TRBV24-1	TRBJ2-4	few	16	-	CATSDSGSRGKNIQYF	TGTGCCACCAGTGATTCTGGGTCGAGGGGTAAAAACATTCAGTACTTC
TRBV7-2	TRBJ2-1	-	14	-	CASSLEALPNEQFF	TGTGCCAGCAGCTTAGAAGCTTTGCCGAATGAGCAGTTCTTC
TRBV28	TRBJ2-5	many	14	TRBD2	CASSLSSGGGTQYF	TGTGCCAGCAGTTTATCTAGCGGGGGGGGGACCCAGTACTTC
TRBV10-3	TRBJ2-3	-	16	TRBD1	CAISEPGQGIADTQYF	TGTGCCATCAGTGAACCGGGACAGGGGATTGCAGATACGCAGTATTTT
TRBV19	TRBJ1-1	-	15	-	CASIRQGNMNTEAFF	TGTGCCAGTATTAGGCAGGGCAACATGAACACTGAAGCTTTCTTT
TRBV24-1	TRBJ2-2	many	15	-	CATSDRMRNTGELFF	TGTGCCACCAGTGATAGGATGAGGAACACCGGGGAGCTGTTTTTT
TRBV10-3	TRBJ2-1	many	13	TRBD2	CAISAPGGNEQFF	TGTGCCATCAGTGCGCCGGGGGGCAATGAGCAGTTCTTC
TRBV20-1	TRBJ1-2	-	13	-	CSANSVLNGGYTF	TGCAGTGCTAATTCTGTGCTTAACGGTGGCTACACCTTC
TRBV4-1	TRBJ2-1	-	15	-	CASSQELTGWNEQFF	TGCGCCAGCAGCCAAGAACTAACGGGCTGGAATGAGCAGTTCTTC
TRBV28	TRBJ1-2	few	13	-	CASSLRPRSGYTF	TGTGCCAGCAGTTTAAGACCCCGGTCGGGCTACACCTTC
TRBV27	TRBJ1-5	few	16	-	CASSPSRQTSNQPQHF	TGTGCCAGCAGTCCCTCGAGACAAACTAGCAATCAGCCCCAGCATTTT
TRBV12-3/TRBV12-4	TRBJ2-6	-	17	-	CASSPRDRSSGANVLTF	TGTGCCAGCAGTCCCCGGGACCGCAGCTCTGGGGCCAACGTCCTGACTTTC
TRBV4-1	TRBJ1-5	few	17	-	CASSQGEWATGNQPQHF	TGCGCCAGCAGCCAAGGGGAGTGGGCAACGGGCAATCAGCCCCAGCATTTT
TRBV7-3	TRBJ2-2	many	16	-	CASSSVPGPNKGELFF	TGTGCCAGCAGCTCAGTGCCCGGGCCTAATAAGGGGGAGCTGTTTTTT
TRBV3-1	TRBJ2-1	many	15	-	CASSPESWGRNEQFF	TGTGCCAGCAGCCCGGAAAGCTGGGGTCGCAATGAGCAGTTCTTC
TRBV5-1	TRBJ2-7	few	15	-	CASSPQGARLEEQYF	TGCGCCAGCAGCCCTCAAGGGGCGCGACTCGAGGAGCAGTACTTC
TRBV11-1	TRBJ2-3	-	19	TRBD2	CASITRKLAGGVFTDTQYF	TGTGCCAGCATCACACGAAAACTAGCGGGAGGCGTTTTCACAGATACGCAGTATTTT
TRBV12-3/TRBV12-4	TRBJ1-5	few	15	TRBD1	CASRSGTGVNQPQHF	TGTGCCAGCAGGTCCGGGACAGGGGTCAATCAGCCCCAGCATTTT
TRBV20-1	TRBJ1-5	many	15	TRBD1	CSAREPGTESQPQHF	TGCAGTGCTAGAGAACCGGGGACAGAATCTCAGCCCCAGCATTTT
TRBV7-8	TRBJ2-5	few	16	TRBD2	CASSLAFIGGEETQYF	TGTGCCAGCAGCTTAGCGTTCATCGGGGGGGAAGAGACCCAGTACTTC
TRBV7-6	TRBJ2-1	-	19	-	CASSLASGGGLRWFDEQFF	TGTGCCAGCAGCTTAGCGTCTGGGGGGGGCCTCCGGTGGTTCGATGAGCAGTTCTTC
TRBV28	TRBJ2-5	-	15	-	CASRLPDRYQETQYF	TGTGCCAGCAGGCTTCCCGACCGCTACCAAGAGACCCAGTACTTC
TRBV5-6	TRBJ2-2	few	17	TRBD2	CASSWGPSGRRTGELFF	TGTGCCAGCAGCTGGGGGCCTAGCGGGAGGAGGACCGGGGAGCTGTTTTTT
TRBV6-5	TRBJ2-3	-	17	TRBD2	CASSYSNGGAATDTQYF	TGTGCCAGCAGTTACTCGAACGGGGGGGCCGCAACAGATACGCAGTATTTT
TRBV11-2	TRBJ2-5	few	14	-	CASSFLQGIETQYF	TGTGCCAGCAGCTTTCTTCAGGGGATAGAGACCCAGTACTTC
TRBV7-2	TRBJ2-1	-	14	-	CASSPQKGYNEQFF	TGTGCCAGCAGTCCCCAAAAAGGGTACAATGAGCAGTTCTTC
TRBV28	TRBJ2-1	-	19	TRBD2	CASRPGLGGALSSYNEQFF	TGTGCCAGCAGACCTGGACTAGGAGGAGCCCTTAGCTCCTACAATGAGCAGTTCTTC
TRBV7-3	TRBJ2-3	many	15	-	CASSLGQGGTDTQYF	TGTGCCAGCAGCTTAGGGCAGGGCGGCACAGATACGCAGTATTTT
TRBV11-2	TRBJ2-7	few	13	-	CASSLPPSYEQYF	TGTGCCAGCAGCTTACCTCCCTCCTACGAGCAGTACTTC
TRBV20-1	TRBJ2-6	-	16	TRBD2	CSARVLAGANRDVLTF	TGCAGTGCTAGGGTCCTAGCGGGGGCCAACCGGGACGTCCTGACTTTC